The subject of this entry is one T cell receptor beta chain. What it binds is unknown. This sample is part of a study of T cells in Graves' hyperthyroidism and ophthalmopathy. The CDR3 contains 16 residues. V was pared by 0 bases and J by 1 base, with 4 bases of the junction left unmatched. CDR1 is MDHEN and CDR2 is SYDVKM in the germline V gene. Template material for amplifying TCR beta CDR3 regions consisted of RNA transcripts. The TCR CDR3 was amplified in a first-round RT-PCR using the HTBI primer set. TCRdb re-called the multiplex PCR reads with MiXCR, one entry per CDR3 protein. The profile shows approximately 740,000 distinct CDR3 sequences, 12% to 15% of them singletons. Regarding the study as a whole: Ophthalmopathy, as predicted by the model, came a median about seven months after the prediction.

Stable Graves' hyperthyroidism meant no ophthalmopathy progression within 18 months. Patients aged 18 to 65 had newly diagnosed hyperthyroidism of under 2 months' duration. The chain combines TRBV28 with TRBJ1-1, with 8 bases matching TRBD1. This TCR was recovered from a woman aged 18-35 years with Graves' hyperthyroidism. Material: blood. The CDR3 loop reads CASSLWAGGGNTEAFF. CDR3 in DNA: TGTGCCAGCAGTTTATGGGCAGGGGGCGGGAACACTGAAGCTTTCTTT.